A single sample gave rise to the 13 T cell receptor beta chains below, sequenced in a study of blood T cell repertoires in COVID-19. Sequenced by immunoSEQ multiplex PCR; TCRdb stores in-frame clones only, minus some. This repertoire shows about 78,000 clones, 90% found once; its top ten account for roughly 4.5%. Sequences were obtained from peripheral blood. These receptors came from a woman at least 80 years old with active or convalescent COVID-19.

The V and J genes are TRBV5-1 and TRBJ1-1; D remains ambiguous. There are 14 residues in the CDR3. Germline values: CDR1 SGHRS, CDR2 YFSETQ. The V end was cut by 2 bases, the J end by 1 base, with 9 bases between. CDR3 DNA sequence: TGCGCCAGCAGCTTAACAAATACGAACACTGAAGCTTTCTTT. The encoded protein is CASSLTNTNTEAFF.

The rearrangement joins TRBV3-1 (or the pseudogene TRBV3-2) to TRBJ2-2; possibly TRBD2 for D (7 bases). This CDR3 spans 18 amino acids. Germline CDR1 reads LGHDT; CDR2 reads YNNKEL (reference sequence). V dropped 2 bases and J dropped 5 bases, with 21 bases sitting between them. CDR3 sequence (DNA): TGTGCCAGCAGCCAATGGGGGCGGGAGAGGACGAGAACCGGGGAGCTGTTTTTT. Its protein product is CASSQWGRERTRTGELFF.

This chain joins TRBV2 and TRBJ1-1; no clear D gene. Looked up from germline, CDR1 is SNHLY and CDR2 is FYNNEI. V gave up 6 bases and J gave up 1 base, with 9 bases separating them. This CDR3 is 13 amino acids long. The CDR3 protein is CASSAGENTEAFF. CDR3 DNA sequence: TGTGCCAGCAGCGCGGGAGAGAACACTGAAGCTTTCTTT. The complete variable domain, with remaining parts taken from reference TRBV2 and TRBJ1-1, reads EPEVTQTPSHQVTQMGQEVILRCVPISNHLYFYWYRQILGQKVEFLVSFYNNEISEKSEIFDDQFSVERPDGSNFTLKIRSTKLEDSAMYFCASSAGENTEAFFGQGTRLTVV.

The rearrangement joins TRBV28 to TRBJ1-1; D call uncertain. The V gene's germline CDR1 is MDHEN and CDR2 SYDVKM. The V end lost 2 bases, the J end lost 1 base, and 20 bases lay between the germline ends. This CDR3 has 18 residues. The CDR3 DNA reads as TGTGCCAGCAGTTTAACTTATTTGCGCTTAGTAGAGAACACTGAAGCTTTCTTT. Protein sequence: CASSLTYLRLVENTEAFF.

The J gene is TRBJ1-2, the V gene TRBV5-1, with D tentatively TRBD1 (6 bases). Germline V gene sequence: CDR1 SGHRS, CDR2 YFSETQ. Deletions cut 3 bases from V and 5 bases from J, with 11 bases between. CDR3 length: 13 residues. Written as DNA, the CDR3 is TGCGCCAGCAGCTCCCGGACAGCTTATGGCTACACCTTC. Residues: CASSSRTAYGYTF.

The V call is TRBV4-3, the J call TRBJ2-5; maybe TRBD2 (6 bases). The germline CDR1 and CDR2 sequences are LGHNA and YSLEER. The CDR3 extends over 13 amino acids. The V end lost 4 bases, the J end lost 5 bases, and 11 bases lay between the germline ends. The CDR3 nucleotides read TGCGCCAGCAGCCCGCGGCGGGATGAGACCCAGTACTTC. Protein: CASSPRRDETQYF.

CDR3 nucleotide sequence: TGTGCCAGCAAACCGGGACACGTCTATGGCTACACCTTC. Translated: CASKPGHVYGYTF. The gene calls are TRBV28 and TRBJ1-2; tentative D call: TRBD1 (6 bases). V gave up 7 bases and J gave up 4 bases, with 13 bases separating them. This CDR3 is built from 13 residues. CDR1 is MDHEN and CDR2 is SYDVKM in the germline V gene.

The V call is TRBV5-1, the J call TRBJ1-2; TRBD1 matches 9 bases. The CDR3 is 17 residues long. V lost 3 bases, J lost 0 bases, and 9 bases stayed unmatched. The germline gives CDR1 SGHRS, CDR2 YFSETQ. The chain's CDR3 is CASSYRPGQGANYGYTF. The CDR3 nucleotides read TGCGCCAGCAGCTACCGTCCGGGACAGGGAGCTAACTATGGCTACACCTTC. Drawing the rest from reference TRBV5-1 and TRBJ1-2, the complete variable domain is KAGVTQTPRYLIKTRGQQVTLSCSPISGHRSVSWYQQTPGQGLQFLFEYFSETQRNKGNFPGRFSGRQFSNSRSEMNVSTLELGDSALYLCASSYRPGQGANYGYTFGSGTRLTVV.

The chain carries TRBV5-1 and TRBJ1-2; tentatively, D is TRBD1 (5 bases). The CDR3 has 15 residues. CDR1 and CDR2 from the germline V gene are SGHRS and YFSETQ. V lost 0 bases and J 6 bases, leaving 15 bases between the germline ends. This CDR3 is CASSLDFGARDGYTF. CDR3 DNA: TGCGCCAGCAGCTTGGATTTTGGGGCCAGGGATGGCTACACCTTC.

V gene TRBV9 combines with J gene TRBJ2-2, with D uncertain. The CDR3 length is 15 residues. Between the trimmed V and J ends, which lost 4 bases and 2 bases, there was a span of 12 bases. Looked up from germline, CDR1 is SGDLS and CDR2 is YYNGEE. CDR3 residues: CASSPMGRNTGELFF. CDR3 coding DNA: TGTGCCAGCAGCCCCATGGGCCGAAACACCGGGGAGCTGTTTTTT.

The chain's CDR3 is CASSQIPGQGKTEAFF. The CDR3 nucleotides read TGTGCCAGCAGCCAAATCCCGGGACAGGGGAAAACTGAAGCTTTCTTT. V is TRBV3-1 (or the pseudogene TRBV3-2) and J is TRBJ1-1; 10 bases fit TRBD1. Germline CDR1 and CDR2: LGHDT and YNNKEL (reference sequence). After removal of 2 bases from V and 5 bases from J, the junction contained 8 bases not matched to a gene. The CDR3 loop spans 16 amino acids.

This clone was detected only once. The gene calls are TRBV30 and TRBJ1-5; maybe TRBD1 (5 bases). CDR3 length: 14 amino acids. Germline CDR1 is GTSNPN and CDR2 is SVGIG (reference sequence). V gave up 0 bases and J gave up 5 bases, with 11 bases separating them. As DNA, the CDR3 is TGTGCCTGGAGTGTATCATCGGGGGATCAGCCCCAGCATTTT. Amino acids: CAWSVSSGDQPQHF.

This rearrangement joins TRBV5-1 to TRBJ1-6; TRBD1 matches 7 bases. The CDR3 has 14 amino acids. V shed 3 bases, J shed 8 bases, and the junction held 5 bases outside the gene matches. Germline V gene lookup returns CDR1 SGHRS and CDR2 YFSETQ. The CDR3 DNA reads TGCGCCAGCAGCTACGACCAGGGGGATTCACCCCTCCACTTT. It codes for CASSYDQGDSPLHF.